The 4 T cell receptor beta chains listed next were all sequenced from one sample in a study of chemoradiotherapy in HPV16-positive cancers. TCRdb's table, derived via immunoSEQ multiplex PCR, lists solely in-frame clones and lacks some. In the table there are about 2,700 clones, around 77% of which are singletons. This material was acquired from a patient who underwent chemoradiotherapy. These receptors were obtained from a human donor with HPV-associated anogenital cancer.

CDR3 nucleotide sequence: TGTGCCAGCAGCGCGGCGGACACTAGGGAAAAACTGTTTTTT. Amino acids: CASSAADTREKLFF. The V gene is TRBV5-4, the J gene TRBJ1-4; possible D gene TRBD1, 5 bases. In germline, CDR1 is SGHNT, CDR2 YYREEE (reference sequence). The CDR3 loop spans 14 amino acids. Trimming took 4 bases from V and 8 from J, leaving 15 bases between them.

V gene TRBV19 combines with J gene TRBJ2-5; D unresolved. This CDR3 has 15 residues. The V gene's germline CDR1 is LNHDA and CDR2 SQIVND (reference sequence). V dropped 6 bases and J dropped 2 bases, with 16 bases sitting between them. The CDR3 nucleotides read TGTGCCAGTAGGCCCGGTGGGGTCCCGCAAGAGACCCAGTACTTC. The encoded protein is CASRPGGVPQETQYF.

CDR3 in DNA: TGTGCCAGCAAAACCGGGACTAACTATGGCTACACCTTC. Its protein product is CASKTGTNYGYTF. The J gene is TRBJ1-2, the V gene TRBV28; no clear D gene. Germline lookup yields CDR1 MDHEN and CDR2 SYDVKM. V lost 7 bases and J lost 0, with 9 bases in between. This CDR3 is 13 amino acids long.

The CDR3 region is CASSLDGGKAGELFF. The CDR3 DNA reads as TGTGCCAGCAGCTTAGATGGCGGGAAGGCCGGGGAGCTGTTTTTT. The chain couples TRBV11-3 to TRBJ2-2; D is perhaps TRBD2 (6 bases). CDR3 length: 15 residues. The V gene lost 0 bases and the J gene lost 6 bases, with 11 bases spanning the gap. The germline V gene has CDR1 SGHNT and CDR2 YENEEA.